The 6 T cell receptor beta chains given below trace back to one sample, sequenced in a study of T cells in Graves' hyperthyroidism and ophthalmopathy. Amplification of TCR beta CDR3 regions used RNA as the template. First-round RT-PCR of the TCR CDR3 relied on the HTBI primer set. TCRdb recomputed calls from the multiplex PCR reads with MiXCR, one row per CDR3 protein. Of about 200,000 distinct CDR3 sequences in the sample, around 18% are singletons; the top ten hold approximately 40%. Sequencing input: blood. The receptors here all came from a man aged 35 to 55 with Graves' hyperthyroidism.

The table lists this clonotype with many counts. This chain uses TRBV7-8 with TRBJ2-3; TRBD2 matches at 8 bases. Germline V gene data show CDR1 as SGHVS and CDR2 as FQNEAQ. CDR3 size: 13 residues. V lost 5 bases and J lost 6; bases outside the gene matches: 4. The chain's CDR3 is CASSAGGRDTQYF. CDR3 nucleotides: TGTGCCAGCAGCGCGGGGGGCAGGGATACGCAGTATTTT.

This clonotype was seen many times. The rearrangement joins TRBV20-1 to TRBJ2-3; TRBD2 agrees at 7 bases. Trimming cost V 7 bases and J 1 base; bases outside gene matches: 14. Germline assignment: CDR1 DFQATT and CDR2 SNEGSKA (reference sequence). This CDR3 has 16 amino acids. The DNA for the CDR3 is TGCAGTGTTTCAGTTGTCGGACTAGGCGGCACAGATACGCAGTATTTT. It is translated as CSVSVVGLGGTDTQYF.

At least ten counts were recorded for this clonotype. A junction end diverges from the germline sequence, so it may reflect a read error. The chain employs TRBV20-1 and TRBJ1-2, with D hard to call. CDR1 is DFQATT and CDR2 is SNEGSKA in the germline V gene (reference sequence). The CDR3 runs to 14 residues. The CDR3 nucleotides are TGCAGTGCTCGACGTCGGACTTGGGTCTATCGCTACACCTTC. It translates to CSARRRTWVYRYTF.

The count of this clonotype is one. Possible read error: a much larger clone is one base away. J is TRBJ2-3 and V is TRBV7-8; 8 bases align to TRBD2. From germline, CDR1 is SGHVS and CDR2 FQNEAQ. CDR3 length equals 17 residues. CDR3 residues: CTSSSSLAGTSTDTQYF. As DNA, the CDR3 is TGTACCAGCAGCTCGTCCCTAGCGGGCACTAGCACAGATACGCAGTATTTT.

This clonotype was counted ten times or more. The chain joins TRBV6-1 to TRBJ2-3; tentative D call: TRBD2 (5 bases). Trimming left V 6 bases short and J 6 bases short, with 16 bases between. Germline-derived CDR1 and CDR2 are MNHNS and SASEGT. The CDR3 runs 14 residues. CDR3 residues: CASSNPESGDTQYF. In DNA, the CDR3 is TGTGCCAGCAGCAACCCAGAGTCGGGGGATACGCAGTATTTT.

This clonotype showed up many times. The V call is TRBV7-3, the J call TRBJ2-7; no reliable D call. Germline V CDR1 and CDR2: SGHTA, FQGTGA. The germline V and J ends were trimmed by 1 base and 7 bases, with 17 bases remaining between them. CDR3 length equals 15 residues. The CDR3 reads CASSLNVGQANEQYF. The DNA of the CDR3 is TGTGCCAGCAGCTTAAACGTTGGCCAGGCCAATGAGCAGTACTTC.